The T cell receptor (beta chain) under discussion was sequenced for a study of T cells in Graves' hyperthyroidism and ophthalmopathy. Study context: Peripheral blood was acquired at first diagnosis, ahead of any therapy whatsoever.

Amplified TCR beta CDR3 regions came from RNA transcripts. TCR CDR3 regions were first amplified by RT-PCR with HTBI primers. TCRdb reprocessed the multiplex PCR reads with MiXCR, giving one entry per CDR3 protein. Here the sample spans a few hundred thousand distinct CDR3 sequences, about 15% being singletons. This clonotype has more than one count but fewer than ten. Patients aged 18 to 65 with hyperthyroidism were newly diagnosed, with duration under 2 months. Lactation, pregnancy, other autoimmune disease or uncontrolled infection excluded patients. Sequencing used blood. The sequence derives from a woman aged 25 to 39 with Graves' hyperthyroidism.

The CDR3 region has the DNA TGTGCCAGCAGTCCTCCTTGGGGGTCGAGCACTGAAGCTTTCTTT. This gives the protein CASSPPWGSSTEAFF. The J gene is TRBJ1-1, the V gene TRBV12-3 or TRBV12-4; perhaps TRBD1 as D (5 bases). The ends were cut back, 5 bases at V and 4 bases at J, with 17 bases in the middle. This CDR3 is 15 amino acids long.